Below, 10 T cell receptor beta chains from the same sample are listed, as sequenced in a study of graft-versus-host responses after intestinal transplantation. Lymphocytes (intraepithelial and lamina propria) were released by processing the graft tissue. Some clones are missing from TCRdb's copy, which holds only in-frame ones; the method was immunoSEQ multiplex PCR. Of about 15,000 clones in the sample, roughly 60% are singletons; the top ten hold 9.5% to 15%. The sequencing used ileum tissue, collected 524 days after transplant. The receptors stem from a human patient who received an intestinal transplant, so some T cells may come from the graft donor.

The rearrangement uses TRBV11-3 and TRBJ1-1, with D unresolved. The germline V gene encodes CDR1 SGHNT and CDR2 YENEEA. The CDR3 has 16 residues. Trimming cost V 0 bases and J 5 bases, with 16 bases left between them. The CDR3 loop reads CASSLDLEVAGTEAFF. The DNA of the CDR3 is TGTGCCAGCAGCTTAGATCTTGAGGTGGCGGGGACTGAAGCTTTCTTT. The variable domain in full, completed from reference TRBV11-3 and TRBJ1-1, reads EAGVVQSPRYKIIEKKQPVAFWCNPISGHNTLYWYLQNLGQGPELLIRYENEEAVDDSQLPKDRFSAERLKGVDSTLKIQPAELGDSAVYLCASSLDLEVAGTEAFFGQGTRLTVV.

The V call is TRBV4-1, the J call TRBJ1-6; no clear D. Germline loops: CDR1 MGHRA, CDR2 YSYEKL. The CDR3 runs 17 residues. V was shortened by 1 base and J by 0 bases, with 10 bases between the two germline ends. In DNA form, the CDR3 reads TGCGCCAGCAGCCAAGGGCCACAAGTCTCCTATAATTCACCCCTCCACTTT. Amino acids: CASSQGPQVSYNSPLHF.

This clone was detected only a few times. V is TRBV30 and J is TRBJ1-1, with a tentative D call TRBD1 (5 bases). CDR3 length: 13 residues. V was trimmed by 8 bases and J by 5 bases, leaving 18 bases between them. Germline CDR1 reads GTSNPN; CDR2 reads SVGIG (reference sequence). The CDR3 protein is CAGYQVGLTEAFF. In DNA form, the CDR3 reads TGTGCCGGGTACCAGGTGGGACTTACTGAAGCTTTCTTT.

This clone was picked up a small number of times. The chain is built from TRBV6-6 and TRBJ2-7; 8 nucleotides align to TRBD1. The CDR3 is 13 residues long. The trim removed 7 bases at V and 5 bases at J, leaving 7 bases unmatched. Germline V lookup: CDR1 MNHNY, CDR2 SVGAGI (reference sequence). The CDR3 loop reads CASKYGTGHEQYF. The CDR3 DNA reads TGTGCCAGCAAGTATGGGACAGGCCACGAGCAGTACTTC.

This clone qualifies as medium-sized. The chain is built from TRBV6-5 and TRBJ1-2, with 9 bases that match TRBD1. J gave up 6 bases and V 4 bases, and 3 bases lay outside the gene matches. Germline assignment: CDR1 MNHEY and CDR2 SVGAGI. The CDR3 is made up of 13 amino acids. CDR3 protein: CASSSQGADGYTF. Here the CDR3 DNA reads TGTGCCAGCAGTTCACAGGGGGCGGATGGCTACACCTTC.

This clone was seen only once. V usage is TRBV5-1 and J usage is TRBJ1-1; TRBD1 aligns across 8 bases. CDR3 length equals 15 residues. The ends lost 2 bases at V and 3 bases at J; junction bases unmatched: 6. In germline, CDR1 is SGHRS, CDR2 YFSETQ. This CDR3 reads CASSFRGPGDTEAFF. The CDR3 DNA reads TGCGCCAGCAGCTTCAGGGGGCCAGGGGACACTGAAGCTTTCTTT.

This chain links TRBV9 with TRBJ2-3, with a weak D call TRBD2 (7 bases). CDR1 is SGDLS and CDR2 is YYNGEE in the germline V gene. V was cut by 4 bases and J by 1 base, with 19 bases left in between. The CDR3 has 17 amino acids. CDR3 bases: TGTGCCAGCAGCTCCTCCGGTGGGGGGGCAGGCACAGATACGCAGTATTTT. Its protein product is CASSSSGGGAGTDTQYF.

This rearrangement joins TRBV13 to TRBJ1-2; 7 bases match TRBD1. Germline V gives CDR1 PRHDT, CDR2 FYEKMQ (reference sequence). This CDR3 has 13 amino acids. V trimming: 5 bases; J trimming: 4 bases; junction bases outside the gene matches: 4. DNA for the CDR3: TGTGCCAGCAGCATACAGGGGATCTATGGCTACACCTTC. It yields the protein CASSIQGIYGYTF.

In its sample, this clone was seen once. The rearrangement links TRBV2 to TRBJ2-7; 7 nucleotides line up with TRBD2. Germline V gene data show CDR1 as SNHLY and CDR2 as FYNNEI. The CDR3 is 14 residues long. V was pared by 3 bases and J by 5 bases, with 7 bases of the junction left unmatched. CDR3: CASSETSPVDEQYF. Here the CDR3 DNA reads TGTGCCAGCAGTGAGACTAGCCCGGTCGACGAGCAGTACTTC.

This clone appeared a few times. CDR3 nucleotides: TGTGCCAGCAGCCCCGACATAACGCTGAAAACCACCATATATTTT. Amino acid sequence: CASSPDITLKTTIYF. The chain uses TRBV7-2 and TRBJ1-3; unclear D gene. CDR1 and CDR2 from the germline V gene are SGHTA and FQGNSA. The length of the CDR3 is 15 residues. Trimming left V 5 bases short and J 9 bases short, with 20 bases between.